Each of the 3 T cell receptor beta chains below was sequenced from the same sample in a study of blood T cell repertoires in COVID-19. Only in-frame clones appear in the TCRdb table, and some are missing; sequencing was by immunoSEQ multiplex PCR. The data show under 150,000 clones, approximately 86% seen once. The specimen was PBMCs or T cells enriched from blood (not recorded which). These receptors all stem from a woman aged 45-65 years who had recovered from COVID-19.

This chain joins TRBV10-3 and TRBJ2-7; perhaps TRBD2 as D (7 bases). The CDR3 has 13 residues. Germline CDR1 and CDR2: ENHRY and SYGVKD. The V end was cut by 11 bases, the J end by 0 bases, with 14 bases between. The CDR3 here is CASGGLSSYEQYF. In nucleotides, the CDR3 is TGTGCCTCCGGGGGGCTCAGCTCCTACGAGCAGTACTTC.

The chain employs TRBV6-6 and TRBJ1-1, with D uncertain. The germline V gene encodes CDR1 MNHNY and CDR2 SVGAGI (reference sequence). The length of the CDR3 is 11 residues. Trimming removed 4 bases at V and 7 bases at J, with 7 bases between. This CDR3 is CASSWSGEAFF. CDR3 coding DNA: TGTGCCAGCAGTTGGAGTGGTGAAGCTTTCTTT.

This chain links TRBV5-5 with TRBJ1-1, with D uncertain. V was trimmed by 4 bases and J by 4 bases, leaving 14 bases between them. The CDR3 length is 14 residues. Germline V gives CDR1 SGHKS, CDR2 YYEKEE (reference sequence). CDR3 nucleotide sequence: TGTGCCAGCAGCCGGACTACCTGGGGCACTGAAGCTTTCTTT. It specifies CASSRTTWGTEAFF. The full variable domain, rest sourced from reference TRBV5-5 and TRBJ1-1, is DAGVTQSPTHLIKTRGQQVTLRCSPISGHKSVSWYQQVLGQGPQFIFQYYEKEERGRGNFPDRFSARQFPNYSSELNVNALLLGDSALYLCASSRTTWGTEAFFGQGTRLTVV.